The 21 T cell receptor beta chains presented below share a single source sample, sequenced in a study of T cells after yellow fever vaccination. TCRdb reprocessed the 5' RACE reads via MiXCR and lists one record per CDR3 protein. The sample carries about 68,000 distinct CDR3 sequences, 6.5% recorded once. The sample consisted of CD8+ T cells sorted from PBMCs, taken around 45 days after the first yellow fever vaccination. The receptors were gathered from a man younger than 30 who received the YFV17D yellow fever vaccine.

This chain joins TRBV12-3 or TRBV12-4 and TRBJ1-5; D is ambiguous. The length of the CDR3 is 18 residues. The V end was cut by 5 bases, the J end by 0 bases, with 20 bases between. CDR3 sequence: CASSGYLTAGTSNQPQHF. The CDR3 DNA is TGTGCCAGCAGTGGTTATTTGACCGCAGGTACTAGCAATCAGCCCCAGCATTTT.

This clonotype was seen a handful of times. The genes are TRBV7-9 and TRBJ1-5, with TRBD1 matching 7 bases. The junction had 9 bases not matched to a gene; V was cut back by 6 bases and J by 7 bases. This CDR3 spans 14 amino acids. CDR1 is SEHNR and CDR2 is FQNEAQ in the germline V gene (reference sequence). The CDR3 coding sequence is TGTGCCAGCAGTTTTACAGGGGTCGGACAGCCCCAGCATTTT. Protein: CASSFTGVGQPQHF. The entire variable domain, with the rest obtained from reference TRBV7-9 and TRBJ1-5, is as follows: DTGVSQNPRHKITKRGQNVTFRCDPISEHNRLYWYRQTLGQGPEFLTYFQNEAQLEKSRLLSDRFSAERPKGSFSTLEIQRTEQGDSAMYLCASSFTGVGQPQHFGDGTRLSIL.

This clonotype was observed a few times. The chain employs TRBV7-8 and TRBJ1-5, with D possibly being TRBD1 (6 bases). Trimming took off 8 bases at V and 0 bases at J, with 14 bases between the two ends. Per germline, CDR1 SGHVS and CDR2 FQNEAQ. This CDR3 has 15 residues. CDR3 bases: TGTGCCAGCCTTCAAGGGGGACTTAGCAATCAGCCCCAGCATTTT. This translates into CASLQGGLSNQPQHF.

There are many counts of this clonotype. The chain carries TRBV7-2 and TRBJ1-1; D uncertain. The V end lost 3 bases, the J end lost 5 bases, and 13 bases lay between the germline ends. CDR1 and CDR2 from the germline V gene are SGHTA and FQGNSA. The CDR3 loop spans 14 amino acids. The DNA for the CDR3 is TGTGCCAGCAGCTTGCGGGAAGTCTATACTGAAGCTTTCTTT. Translation: CASSLREVYTEAFF.

This clonotype appeared many times. Here the CDR3 reads CASSLVQGSKTQYF. In DNA, the CDR3 is TGCGCCAGCAGCTTGGTTCAGGGTAGCAAGACCCAGTACTTC. This chain links TRBV5-1 with TRBJ2-5, with D possibly TRBD1 on 5 matching bases. This CDR3 is 14 amino acids long. Germline CDR1 and CDR2: SGHRS and YFSETQ. Trimming pared 0 bases from V and 6 bases from J, leaving 12 bases between.

Many counts were recorded for this clonotype. The chain uses TRBV7-9 and TRBJ1-1; D may be TRBD1 (5 bases). Trimming stripped 1 base from V and 0 bases from J, with 9 bases between. The CDR3 is 15 amino acids. CDR1 is SEHNR and CDR2 is FQNEAQ in the germline V gene (reference sequence). The CDR3 is CASSLVAGLNTEAFF. CDR3 in DNA: TGTGCCAGCAGCTTAGTTGCGGGGCTGAACACTGAAGCTTTCTTT.

In this sample, this clonotype turned up many times. The rearrangement joins TRBV29-1 to TRBJ2-1; tentatively, D is TRBD1 (5 bases). Between the trimmed V and J ends, which lost 1 base and 2 bases, there was a span of 12 bases. Germline assignment: CDR1 SQVTM and CDR2 ANQGSEA. CDR3 size: 15 residues. The CDR3 DNA follows: TGCAGCGTTGAAGGGGGCCAGCCCCCCTACAATGAGCAGTTCTTC. Encoded protein: CSVEGGQPPYNEQFF.

CDR3 sequence (DNA): TGTGCCAGCAGCGCCCGCGGGACCCAGTACTTC. It specifies CASSARGTQYF. The rearrangement uses TRBV11-2 and TRBJ2-5; no reliable D call. V was clipped by 5 bases and J by 7 bases, with 8 bases between them. Looked up from germline, CDR1 is SGHAT and CDR2 is FQNNGV. The CDR3 contains 11 residues.

This clonotype was picked up many times. The chain couples TRBV11-2 to TRBJ2-7; D perhaps matches TRBD2 (7 bases). The CDR3 consists of 14 residues. The V end was cut by 5 bases, the J end by 4 bases, with 15 bases between. Germline lookup yields CDR1 SGHAT and CDR2 FQNNGV. In DNA, the CDR3 is TGTGCCAGCAGCCCGCGAGGGGGGGCTTACGAGCAGTACTTC. Translation: CASSPRGGAYEQYF.

The chain employs TRBV5-6 and TRBJ2-7; D is uncertain. Trimming took 0 bases from V and 3 from J, leaving 7 bases between them. Germline CDR1 and CDR2: SGHDT and YYEEEE. CDR3 length equals 13 residues. The CDR3 sequence is CASSLESSYEQYV. In DNA, the CDR3 is TGTGCCAGCAGCTTGGAGAGCAGCTACGAGCAGTACGTC.

This clonotype was seen a few times. The chain uses TRBV4-1 and TRBJ2-3, with D perhaps matching TRBD1 (5 bases). The CDR3 loop spans 18 amino acids. Trimming removed 1 base at V and 1 base at J, with 18 bases between. Germline-derived CDR1 and CDR2 are MGHRA and YSYEKL. The CDR3 reads CASSQVYVQGRGTDTQYF. The CDR3 DNA reads TGCGCCAGCAGCCAAGTATACGTCCAAGGCAGGGGCACAGATACGCAGTATTTT.

This clonotype was detected many times. The chain employs TRBV7-2 and TRBJ2-3; D is perhaps TRBD1 (6 bases). Trimming stripped 3 bases from V and 4 bases from J, with 8 bases between. The CDR3 runs 13 residues. CDR1 is SGHTA and CDR2 is FQGNSA in the germline V gene. CDR3 DNA: TGTGCCAGCAGCTTTGGGGGCGCAGATACGCAGTATTTT. This translates into CASSFGGADTQYF.

This clonotype was detected a few times. The CDR3 coding sequence is TGTGCCAGTAGTATAGCGGACAGCTCCTACAATGAGCAGTTCTTC. It codes for CASSIADSSYNEQFF. The rearrangement uses TRBV19 and TRBJ2-1; TRBD1 is a possible D gene (6 bases). Germline-derived CDR1 and CDR2 are LNHDA and SQIVND (reference sequence). The CDR3 spans 15 residues. V lost 1 base to trimming and J lost 0 bases, with 7 bases between them.

This clonotype has a count of ten or more. The J gene is TRBJ2-7, the V gene TRBV20-1, with D unresolved. Trimming removed 3 bases from V and 6 bases from J, with 12 bases in between. The CDR3 sequence is 12 residues long. Germline V CDR1 and CDR2: DFQATT, SNEGSKA (reference sequence). CDR3 in DNA: TGCAGTGCTAGGGGTAGACTGGGCGAGCAGTACGTC. Protein sequence: CSARGRLGEQYV.

There are many counts of this clonotype. CDR3 nucleotides: TGTGCCAGCTCACCACCAGGGGGCGATGATACGCAGTATTTT. Translating it yields CASSPPGGDDTQYF. The V gene is TRBV18, the J gene TRBJ2-3; 7 nucleotides line up with TRBD1. The CDR3 covers 14 residues. With V trimmed by 0 bases and J by 6 bases, 3 bases remained unmatched. CDR1 KGHSH and CDR2 LQKENI come from the germline V gene.

This clonotype was seen ten or more times. V usage is TRBV7-6 and J usage is TRBJ2-3, with D perhaps TRBD2 (5 bases). Germline V gene data show CDR1 as SGHVS and CDR2 as FNYEAQ. Trimming removed 5 bases at V and 0 bases at J, with 18 bases between. The CDR3 totals 17 residues. The CDR3 bases are TGTGCCAGCAGCGGACCGGGCCGGCGGGCTAGCACAGATACGCAGTATTTT. It yields the protein CASSGPGRRASTDTQYF. The full variable domain, its missing parts supplied by reference TRBV7-6 and TRBJ2-3, is GAGVSQSPRYKVTKRGQDVALRCDPISGHVSLYWYRQALGQGPEFLTYFNYEAQQDKSGLPNDRFSAERPEGSISTLTIQRTEQRDSAMYRCASSGPGRRASTDTQYFGPGTRLTVL.

The V gene is TRBV20-1, the J gene TRBJ1-5; 8 nucleotides match TRBD1. Trimming at V came to 3 bases and at J to 4 bases, leaving 2 bases not matched to a gene. Germline V CDR1 and CDR2: DFQATT, SNEGSKA (reference sequence). This CDR3 contains 13 residues. The CDR3 spells CSASRGRNQPQHF. The DNA of the CDR3 is TGCAGTGCTAGCAGGGGGCGGAATCAGCCCCAGCATTTT.

This clonotype was counted only a few times. This chain links TRBV2 with TRBJ1-2, with D possibly being TRBD1 (5 bases). Trimming stripped 10 bases from V and 4 bases from J, with 22 bases between. Germline V gene lookup returns CDR1 SNHLY and CDR2 FYNNEI. The length of the CDR3 is 15 residues. The CDR3 DNA is TGTGCCAATAGACCCGTGGAGGAAGGGGCCTATGGCTACACCTTC. It encodes CANRPVEEGAYGYTF.

The chain has TRBV20-1 and TRBJ2-7, with 9 bases lining up with TRBD1. The V gene's germline CDR1 is DFQATT and CDR2 SNEGSKA (reference sequence). This CDR3 is 17 amino acids long. The V segment lost 5 bases and the J segment 0 bases; nucleotides outside the gene matches: 14. CDR3 residues: CSALHLSTGGNSYEQYF. CDR3 DNA: TGCAGTGCTCTCCACCTCTCGACAGGGGGAAACTCCTACGAGCAGTACTTC.

This clonotype was seen a few times. The chain is built from TRBV6-1 and TRBJ2-2; D might be TRBD2 (6 bases). V was clipped by 4 bases and J by 0 bases, with 12 bases between them. Germline V gives CDR1 MNHNS, CDR2 SASEGT. The CDR3 spans 16 residues. The CDR3 protein is CASSASGTANTGELFF. The CDR3 coding sequence is TGTGCCAGCAGTGCCTCCGGGACTGCGAACACCGGGGAGCTGTTTTTT.

This clonotype was observed many times. V and J are TRBV6-2 or TRBV6-3 and TRBJ2-3, with a tentative D call TRBD1 (6 bases). CDR1 MNHEY and CDR2 SVGEGT come from the germline V gene. Trimming left V 1 base short and J 5 bases short, with 13 bases between. CDR3 length equals 15 residues. CDR3 residues: CASSYWGQIGDTQYF. The CDR3, as DNA: TGTGCCAGCAGTTACTGGGGACAAATTGGAGATACGCAGTATTTT.